These T cell receptor beta chains were read from a single sample in a study of blood T cell repertoires in COVID-19. Libraries were prepared by immunoSEQ multiplex PCR; TCRdb keeps only in-frame clonotypes and omits some of them. The sample yields 50,000 to 55,000 clones, 70% to 85% seen once. The sequencing input was peripheral blood. These receptors originate from a human donor in a cohort sampled during active COVID-19. Each CDR3 is given with its conserved first and last residue. The D gene is left open where the match is weak. Rows give clone size only sometimes, using once, few, many, or a class for an expanded clone.

TRBJ2-1 | medium-sized | TRBV24-1 | TRBD2 | CATSDLGGDNEQFF | TGTGCCACCAGTGATTTGGGGGGGGACAATGAGCAGTTCTTC
TRBJ2-1 | NA | TRBV7-9 | TRBD1 | CASRRSSGTGNYNEQFF | TGTGCCAGCAGACGTTCTTCCGGGACAGGGAACTACAATGAGCAGTTCTTC
TRBJ2-5 | NA | TRBV24-1 | NA | CATNGVVPKETQYF | TGTGCCACAAACGGGGTAGTTCCTAAAGAGACCCAGTACTTC
TRBJ1-4 | NA | TRBV4-3 | NA | CASSRGTSEKLFF | TGCGCCAGCAGTCGGGGGACCTCTGAAAAACTGTTTTTT
TRBJ1-5 | NA | TRBV10-3 | NA | CAISPQGSNQPQHF | TGTGCCATCAGTCCACAGGGAAGCAATCAGCCCCAGCATTTT
TRBJ2-7 | NA | TRBV5-4 | NA | CASSPPGGYEQYF | TGTGCCAGCAGCCCCCCGGGTGGCTACGAGCAGTACTTC
TRBJ2-2 | NA | TRBV7-8 | TRBD1 | CASSWDRTGELFF | TGTGCCAGCAGCTGGGACAGAACCGGGGAGCTGTTTTTT
TRBJ2-1 | once | TRBV10-3 | NA | CAMGAESYNEQFF | TGTGCCATGGGGGCCGAGTCCTACAATGAGCAGTTCTTC
TRBJ1-1 | many | TRBV30 | NA | CAWRGGSVHTEAFF | TGTGCCTGGAGGGGGGGGAGCGTACACACTGAAGCTTTCTTT
TRBJ1-1 | NA | TRBV7-9 | NA | CASSQDGSMNTEAFF | TGTGCCAGCAGTCAAGATGGCTCCATGAACACTGAAGCTTTCTTT
TRBJ1-1 | NA | TRBV12-3/TRBV12-4 | TRBD1 | CATDRDRDGEAFF | TGTGCCACCGACCGGGACAGGGACGGTGAAGCTTTCTTT
TRBJ2-1 | NA | TRBV2 | NA | CAISGIPYNEQFF | TGTGCCATATCAGGGATCCCCTACAATGAGCAGTTCTTC
TRBJ2-1 | NA | TRBV11-2 | TRBD2 | CASSLDQFAGGHNEQFF | TGTGCCAGCAGCTTAGATCAATTTGCGGGGGGCCACAATGAGCAGTTCTTC
TRBJ1-1 | NA | TRBV28 | TRBD1 | CASIEGGPRGFTEAFF | TGTGCCAGCATCGAAGGGGGCCCACGAGGTTTCACTGAAGCTTTCTTT
TRBJ2-7 | once | TRBV6-5 | TRBD2 | CASSYGTSGIGEQYF | TGTGCCAGCAGCTATGGGACTAGCGGGATCGGCGAGCAGTACTTC
TRBJ2-3 | few | TRBV6-4 | NA | CASSDASSGTDTQYF | TGTGCCAGCAGTGACGCCTCTAGCGGCACAGATACGCAGTATTTT
TRBJ2-2 | NA | TRBV11-2 | TRBD2 | CASSSGLAGGSGELFF | TGTGCCAGCAGCTCCGGACTGGCGGGAGGCTCCGGGGAGCTGTTTTTT
TRBJ2-3 | NA | TRBV7-9 | NA | CASSLGVAGSTDTQYF | TGTGCCAGCAGCTTAGGGGTGGCGGGGAGCACAGATACGCAGTATTTT
TRBJ2-7 | once | TRBV29-1 | NA | CSVDTAYEQYF | TGCAGCGTAGACACGGCATACGAGCAGTACTTC
TRBJ2-7 | NA | TRBV5-4 | TRBD2 | CASSLTSGGYEQYF | TGTGCCAGCAGCCTGACTAGCGGGGGGTACGAGCAGTACTTC
TRBJ2-7 | NA | TRBV28 | TRBD1 | CASSWEGQGGGRASYEQYF | TGTGCCAGCAGTTGGGAGGGACAGGGGGGCGGGCGTGCCTCCTACGAGCAGTACTTC
TRBJ1-3 | NA | TRBV11-2 | TRBD1 | CASRSGTGANTIYF | TGTGCCAGCCGCTCCGGGACAGGGGCAAACACCATATATTTT